Below, 17 T cell receptor beta chains from the same sample are listed, as sequenced in a study of T cell repertoires in urothelial bladder cancer (dated by TCRdb to about 2019). The receptor library was made with the immunoSEQ multiplex PCR assay. TCRdb mirrors the immuneACCESS table, restricted to in-frame sequences. Some clones are absent from its copies; in checked studies, under half trace to an unresolved V gene, and the reason for the others is unknown. The sample table records approximately 11,000 clones; about 64% of these occur just once. The leading ten clones occupy 6% to 8% of the sample. The sample was tumor-infiltrating cells from bladder cancer. The receptors here all came from a human donor with a benign inflammatory bladder lesion.

This chain uses TRBV19 with TRBJ1-2; D possibly corresponds to TRBD1 (6 bases). Germline V CDR1 and CDR2: LNHDA, SQIVND (reference sequence). V lost 3 bases, J lost 8 bases, and 13 bases lay in between. The CDR3 runs to 13 residues. The CDR3 DNA sequence: TGTGCCAGTAGTATCCAGGGGCGGCGCGGCTACACCTTC. It encodes CASSIQGRRGYTF.

The gene calls are TRBV14 and TRBJ1-2; D is possibly TRBD1 (5 bases). The CDR3 length is 15 residues. The V end lost 1 base, the J end lost 1 base, and 10 bases lay between the germline ends. From germline, CDR1 is SGHDN and CDR2 FVKESK. CDR3 sequence (DNA): TGTGCCAGCAGCCAAGTTGCGGGGGGTAACTATGGCTACACCTTC. It codes for CASSQVAGGNYGYTF.

J is TRBJ1-1 and V is TRBV6-5, with 9 bases aligning to TRBD1. The germline V gene encodes CDR1 MNHEY and CDR2 SVGAGI. J was trimmed by 5 bases and V by 7 bases; bases with no gene match: 11. The CDR3 totals 15 residues. The CDR3 reads CASTLARDRATEAFF. The CDR3 DNA follows: TGTGCCAGCACCCTCGCCCGGGACAGGGCGACTGAAGCTTTCTTT.

The J gene is TRBJ1-4, the V gene TRBV28, with D tentatively TRBD1 (6 bases). The CDR3 consists of 15 residues. The V and J ends lost 3 bases and 8 bases respectively, with 16 bases between them. The germline V gene encodes CDR1 MDHEN and CDR2 SYDVKM. The DNA of the CDR3 is TGTGCCAGCAGTTTTTTGGAAGGGGGGTCGGAAAAACTGTTTTTT. Protein product: CASSFLEGGSEKLFF.

The chain combines TRBV23-1 with TRBJ2-1; D remains unclear. TRBV23-1 is an ORF, with its function uncertain. The CDR3 is made up of 16 amino acids. V lost 3 bases to trimming and J lost 7 bases, with 19 bases between them. This CDR3 is CASSQGGRKHQNEQFF. CDR3 coding DNA: TGCGCCAGCAGTCAGGGTGGACGGAAACACCAAAATGAGCAGTTCTTC.

This clone was seen only a few times. V and J are TRBV5-5 and TRBJ1-5; D perhaps matches TRBD1 (5 bases). This CDR3 comprises 13 residues. The V end was cut by 3 bases, the J end by 5 bases, with 9 bases between. From germline, CDR1 is SGHKS and CDR2 YYEKEE (reference sequence). As DNA, the CDR3 is TGTGCCAGCAGCTGGGGCTTGGATCAGCCCCAGCATTTT. This gives the protein CASSWGLDQPQHF.

The chain links TRBV5-1 to TRBJ2-3, with D uncertain. Germline V gene sequence: CDR1 SGHRS, CDR2 YFSETQ. Trimming removed 3 bases from V and 0 bases from J, with 11 bases in between. There are 15 residues in the CDR3. The CDR3 is CASSWDRPSTDTQYF. CDR3 DNA: TGCGCCAGCAGCTGGGATCGCCCTAGCACAGATACGCAGTATTTT.

Points on this clone: Other DNA sequences of this sample code for an identical CDR3. The chain combines TRBV27 with TRBJ2-7; D call uncertain. V was clipped by 4 bases and J by 6 bases, with 13 bases between them. The CDR3 length is 13 residues. Germline CDR1 and CDR2: MNHEY and SMNVEV (reference sequence). The CDR3 region has the DNA TGTGCCAGCAGTTACGCTGACTTTGGCGAGCAGTACTTC. This encodes CASSYADFGEQYF.

CDR3 coding DNA: TGTGCCAGCAATCCTAGCGGGCACGCGAACACCGGGGAGCTGTTTTTT. It is translated as CASNPSGHANTGELFF. The chain links TRBV27 to TRBJ2-2; 8 bases align to TRBD2. The CDR3 has 16 residues. The ends lost 7 bases at V and 0 bases at J; junction bases unmatched: 7. Germline CDR1 and CDR2: MNHEY and SMNVEV (reference sequence).

The rearrangement links TRBV7-7 to TRBJ2-3; D gene unclear. Germline-derived CDR1 and CDR2 are SSHAT and FNYEAQ (reference sequence). V was clipped by 5 bases and J by 1 base, with 10 bases between them. The CDR3 length is 14 residues. The CDR3 sequence: CASSREIGTDTQYF. The CDR3, as DNA: TGTGCCAGCAGCCGTGAGATTGGCACAGATACGCAGTATTTT.

This clone was found a few times. The V and J genes are TRBV7-9 and TRBJ2-7; D may be TRBD2 (6 bases). Between the trimmed V and J ends, which lost 5 bases and 1 base, there was a span of 12 bases. Germline loops: CDR1 SEHNR, CDR2 FQNEAQ (reference sequence). CDR3 length equals 14 residues. The CDR3 sequence: CASSVWGESYEQYF. The CDR3 nucleotides read TGTGCCAGCAGCGTGTGGGGGGAATCCTACGAGCAGTACTTC.

This clone occurred a few times. This sequence joins TRBV27 and TRBJ1-1, with 7 bases aligning to TRBD1. The CDR3 runs to 14 residues. Unmatched junction bases numbered 7, after V lost 5 bases and J lost 4 bases. Germline lookup yields CDR1 MNHEY and CDR2 SMNVEV (reference sequence). The DNA for the CDR3 is TGTGCCAGCAGTCGACAGGGTCGGAGCACTGAAGCTTTCTTT. Its protein product is CASSRQGRSTEAFF.

This clone occurred a few times. The chain uses TRBV6-6 and TRBJ1-2; D gene ambiguous. V shed 0 bases and J shed 6 bases, with 11 bases lying between them. The CDR3 loop spans 14 amino acids. CDR1 MNHNY and CDR2 SVGAGI come from the germline V gene (reference sequence). DNA of the CDR3: TGTGCCAGCAGTTACTCGGCGGAGGTCGATGGCTACACCTTC. It is translated as CASSYSAEVDGYTF.

This clone was observed a single time. The V and J genes are TRBV5-1 and TRBJ1-2; D gene ambiguous. The CDR3 runs 15 residues. Germline V gene sequence: CDR1 SGHRS, CDR2 YFSETQ. The germline V and J ends were trimmed by 3 bases and 10 bases, with 22 bases remaining between them. The CDR3 sequence is CASSWEDLKGADYTF. DNA for the CDR3: TGCGCCAGCAGCTGGGAGGACCTTAAGGGAGCTGACTACACCTTC.

With regard to this clone: Other DNA sequences in the sample encode the same CDR3. J is TRBJ2-7 and V is TRBV6-1; 10 nucleotides align to TRBD1. Per germline, CDR1 MNHNS and CDR2 SASEGT. After removal of 0 bases from V and 3 bases from J, the junction contained 8 bases not matched to a gene. CDR3 length equals 17 residues. CDR3: CASSEALRTGGRYEQYF. The CDR3 region has the DNA TGTGCCAGCAGTGAAGCGCTTCGGACAGGGGGTCGCTACGAGCAGTACTTC.

The J gene is TRBJ2-7, the V gene TRBV25-1, with D possibly being TRBD1 (6 bases). Germline V gives CDR1 MGHDK, CDR2 SYGVNS. V lost 5 bases and J 0 bases, leaving 11 bases between the germline ends. CDR3 size: 14 residues. The CDR3 spells CASSNTGSSYEQYF. CDR3 DNA sequence: TGTGCCAGCAGTAACACAGGGAGCTCCTACGAGCAGTACTTC.

The chain is built from TRBV7-7 and TRBJ1-6, with D perhaps TRBD1 (5 bases). V dropped 2 bases and J dropped 7 bases, with 6 bases sitting between them. Germline CDR1 reads SSHAT; CDR2 reads FNYEAQ (reference sequence). This CDR3 is built from 13 residues. CDR3 in amino acids: CASSLRQNSPLHF. CDR3 DNA: TGTGCCAGCAGCTTAAGACAGAATTCACCCCTCCACTTT.